Sequencing of this T cell receptor beta chain was carried out in a study of beta chain features in type 1 diabetes. Turning to the study itself: Summed over all samples, the examined sorted cells came to fewer than 120 million.

The investigators reverse transcribed all of the isolated RNA, so they sequenced expressed TCRB transcripts. Naive, central memory and regulatory T cell samples produced a mean of roughly 3.8 million reads. Repertoires were generated with immunoSEQ multiplex PCR, while TCRdb's copy carries only in-frame clones and drops some. The sample lists 250,000 or so clones; around 21% were seen once. The CDR3 runs 14 residues. Between the trimmed V and J ends, which lost 5 bases and 4 bases, there was a span of 15 bases. The germline CDR1 and CDR2 sequences are SGHNT and YYREEE (reference sequence). This clone came up a few times. Its target is not known. Study results and caveats: Patients showed naive, central memory and Treg TCRB repertoires that appeared more similar than those of healthy donors. Patients with Type 1 diabetes showed moderately but significantly shorter TCRB CDR3s in all four CD4+ subsets.

The sequenced material came from naive CD4+ T cells from blood. J is TRBJ1-2 and V is TRBV5-4, with D tentatively TRBD1 (6 bases). The sequence derives from a woman aged 40 to 50 with type 1 diabetes. CDR3 coding DNA: TGTGCCAGCAGTGGGACATCATTCGGCTATGGCTACACCTTC. Its protein is CASSGTSFGYGYTF.